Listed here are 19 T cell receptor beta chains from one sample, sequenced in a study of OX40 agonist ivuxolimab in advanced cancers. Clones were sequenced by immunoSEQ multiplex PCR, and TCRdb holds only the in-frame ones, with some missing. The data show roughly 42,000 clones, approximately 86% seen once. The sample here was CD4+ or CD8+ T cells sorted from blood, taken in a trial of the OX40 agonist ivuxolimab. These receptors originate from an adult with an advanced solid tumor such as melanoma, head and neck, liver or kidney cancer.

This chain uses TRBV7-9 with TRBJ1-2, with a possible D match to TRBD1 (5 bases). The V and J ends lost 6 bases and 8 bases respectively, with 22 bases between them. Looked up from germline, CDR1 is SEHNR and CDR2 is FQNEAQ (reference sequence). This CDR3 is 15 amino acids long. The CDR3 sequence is CASSTTGGTSRGYTF. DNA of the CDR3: TGTGCCAGCAGTACGACCGGGGGGACGTCACGAGGCTACACCTTC. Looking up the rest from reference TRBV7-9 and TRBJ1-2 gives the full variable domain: DTGVSQNPRHKITKRGQNVTFRCDPISEHNRLYWYRQTLGQGPEFLTYFQNEAQLEKSRLLSDRFSAERPKGSFSTLEIQRTEQGDSAMYLCASSTTGGTSRGYTFGSGTRLTVV.

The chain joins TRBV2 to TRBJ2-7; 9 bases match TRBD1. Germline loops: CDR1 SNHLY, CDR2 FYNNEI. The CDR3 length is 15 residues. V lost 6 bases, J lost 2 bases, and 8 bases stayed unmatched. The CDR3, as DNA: TGTGCCAGCAGACACCGGGACAGGGCTACCTACGAGCAGTACTTC. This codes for CASRHRDRATYEQYF. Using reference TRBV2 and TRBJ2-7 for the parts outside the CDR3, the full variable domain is EPEVTQTPSHQVTQMGQEVILRCVPISNHLYFYWYRQILGQKVEFLVSFYNNEISEKSEIFDDQFSVERPDGSNFTLKIRSTKLEDSAMYFCASRHRDRATYEQYFGPGTRLTVT.

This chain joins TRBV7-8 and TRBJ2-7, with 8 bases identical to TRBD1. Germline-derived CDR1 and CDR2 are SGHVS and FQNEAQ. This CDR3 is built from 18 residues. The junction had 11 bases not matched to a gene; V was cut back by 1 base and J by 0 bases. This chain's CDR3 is CASSLGGMGRGLSYEQYF. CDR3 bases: TGTGCCAGCAGCTTAGGAGGTATGGGCAGGGGGCTCTCCTACGAGCAGTACTTC.

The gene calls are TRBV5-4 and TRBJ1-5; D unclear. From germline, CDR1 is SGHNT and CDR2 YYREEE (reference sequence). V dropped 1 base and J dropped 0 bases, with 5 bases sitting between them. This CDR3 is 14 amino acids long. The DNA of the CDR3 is TGTGCCAGCAGCTTGTACAGTAGCAATCAGCCCCAGCATTTT. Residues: CASSLYSSNQPQHF. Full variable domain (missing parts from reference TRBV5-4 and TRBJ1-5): ETGVTQSPTHLIKTRGQQVTLRCSSQSGHNTVSWYQQALGQGPQFIFQYYREEENGRGNFPPRFSGLQFPNYSSELNVNALELDDSALYLCASSLYSSNQPQHFGDGTRLSIL.

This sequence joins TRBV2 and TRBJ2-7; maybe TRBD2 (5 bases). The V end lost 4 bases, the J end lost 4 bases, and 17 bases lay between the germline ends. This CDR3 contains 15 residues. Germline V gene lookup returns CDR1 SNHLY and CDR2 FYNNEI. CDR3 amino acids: CASSGGGGIGYEQYF. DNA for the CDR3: TGTGCCAGCAGTGGAGGTGGAGGCATCGGATACGAGCAGTACTTC.

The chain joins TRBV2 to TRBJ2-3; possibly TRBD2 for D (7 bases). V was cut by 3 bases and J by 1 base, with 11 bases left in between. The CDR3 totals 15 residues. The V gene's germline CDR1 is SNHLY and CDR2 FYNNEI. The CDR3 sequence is CASSEEGGGTDTQYF. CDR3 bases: TGTGCCAGCAGTGAGGAGGGGGGGGGCACAGATACGCAGTATTTT.

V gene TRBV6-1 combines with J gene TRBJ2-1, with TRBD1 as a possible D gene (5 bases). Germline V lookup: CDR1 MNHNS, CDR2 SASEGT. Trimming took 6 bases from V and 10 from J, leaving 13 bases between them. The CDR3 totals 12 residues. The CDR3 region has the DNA TGTGCCAGCAGCCCCGACAGCCCAGAGCAGTTCTTC. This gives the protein CASSPDSPEQFF.

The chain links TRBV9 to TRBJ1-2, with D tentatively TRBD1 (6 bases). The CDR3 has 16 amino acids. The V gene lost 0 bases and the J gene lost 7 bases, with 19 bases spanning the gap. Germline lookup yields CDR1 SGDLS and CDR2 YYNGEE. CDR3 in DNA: TGTGCCAGCAGCGTAGTGTTAGGTGGGGCAGGGGCTGGCTACACCTTC. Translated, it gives CASSVVLGGAGAGYTF.

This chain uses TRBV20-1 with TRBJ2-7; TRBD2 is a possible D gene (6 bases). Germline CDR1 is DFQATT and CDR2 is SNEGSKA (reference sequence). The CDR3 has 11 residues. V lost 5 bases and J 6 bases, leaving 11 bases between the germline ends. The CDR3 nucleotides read TGCAGTGCTTGGCGGGACGGCGAGCAGTACTTC. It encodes CSAWRDGEQYF.

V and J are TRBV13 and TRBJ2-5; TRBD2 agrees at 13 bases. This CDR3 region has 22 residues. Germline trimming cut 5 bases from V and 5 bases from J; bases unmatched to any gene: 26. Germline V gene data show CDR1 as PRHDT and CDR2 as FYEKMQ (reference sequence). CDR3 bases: TGTGCCAGCAGCGGCCGAGGGTCTAGGGGACTAGCGGGACCCCAAGGCTGGGAGACCCAGTACTTC. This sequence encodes CASSGRGSRGLAGPQGWETQYF.

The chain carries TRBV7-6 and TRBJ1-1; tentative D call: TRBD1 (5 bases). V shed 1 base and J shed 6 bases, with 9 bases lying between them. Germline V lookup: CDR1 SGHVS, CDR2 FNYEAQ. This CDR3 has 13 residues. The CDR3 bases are TGTGCCAGCAGCTTAGGGGGGAATCCTGAAGCTTTCTTT. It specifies CASSLGGNPEAFF.

CDR3 DNA sequence: TGTGCCAGCAGTTTAGGGGTCCTTGGGGTCGGGGAGACCCAGTACTTC. Protein product: CASSLGVLGVGETQYF. The J gene is TRBJ2-5, the V gene TRBV27; D remains unclear. Germline V gene lookup returns CDR1 MNHEY and CDR2 SMNVEV (reference sequence). The CDR3 is 16 residues long. V was clipped by 2 bases and J by 5 bases, with 18 bases between them.

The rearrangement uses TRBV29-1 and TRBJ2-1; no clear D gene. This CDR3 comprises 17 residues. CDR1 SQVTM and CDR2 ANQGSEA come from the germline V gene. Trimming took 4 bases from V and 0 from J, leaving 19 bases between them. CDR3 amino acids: CSVGGDPAPSSYNEQFF. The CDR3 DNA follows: TGCAGCGTTGGGGGTGACCCAGCGCCAAGCTCCTACAATGAGCAGTTCTTC.

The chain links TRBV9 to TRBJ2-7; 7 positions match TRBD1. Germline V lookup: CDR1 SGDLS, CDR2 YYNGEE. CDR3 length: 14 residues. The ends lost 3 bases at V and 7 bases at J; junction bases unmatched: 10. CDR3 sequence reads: CASSEGGAVEEQYF. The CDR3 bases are TGTGCCAGCAGCGAAGGGGGCGCCGTAGAGGAGCAGTACTTC.

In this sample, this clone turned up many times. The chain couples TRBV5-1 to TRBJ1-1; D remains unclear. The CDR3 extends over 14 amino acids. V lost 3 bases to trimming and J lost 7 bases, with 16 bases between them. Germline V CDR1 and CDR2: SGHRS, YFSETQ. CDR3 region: CASSSAGGGNEAFF. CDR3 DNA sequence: TGCGCCAGCAGCTCGGCGGGAGGCGGAAATGAAGCTTTCTTT.

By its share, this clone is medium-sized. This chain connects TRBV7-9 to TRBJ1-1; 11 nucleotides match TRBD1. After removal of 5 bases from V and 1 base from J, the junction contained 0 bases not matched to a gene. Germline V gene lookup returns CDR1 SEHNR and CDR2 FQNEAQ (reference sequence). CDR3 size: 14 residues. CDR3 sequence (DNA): TGTGCCAGCAGCGGACAGGGGGCGAACACTGAAGCTTTCTTT. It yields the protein CASSGQGANTEAFF.

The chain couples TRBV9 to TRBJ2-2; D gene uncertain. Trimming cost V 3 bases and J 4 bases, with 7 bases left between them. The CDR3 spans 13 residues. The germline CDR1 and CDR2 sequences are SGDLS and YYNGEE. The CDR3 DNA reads TGTGCCAGCAGCGACGACGGCACCGGGGAGCTGTTTTTT. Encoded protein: CASSDDGTGELFF.

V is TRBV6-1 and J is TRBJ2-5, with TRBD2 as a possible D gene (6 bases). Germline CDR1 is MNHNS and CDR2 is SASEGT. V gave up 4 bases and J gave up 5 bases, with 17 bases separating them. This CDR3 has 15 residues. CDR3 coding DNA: TGTGCCAGCAGTGGACGGGAGCGGGTAGGTGAGACCCAGTACTTC. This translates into CASSGRERVGETQYF.

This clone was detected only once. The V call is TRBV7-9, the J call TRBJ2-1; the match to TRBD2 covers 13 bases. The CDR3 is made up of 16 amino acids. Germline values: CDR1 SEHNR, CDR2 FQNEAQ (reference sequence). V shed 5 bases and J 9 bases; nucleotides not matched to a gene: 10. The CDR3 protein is CASSAPVGLAGLEQFF. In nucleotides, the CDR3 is TGTGCCAGCAGCGCCCCCGTGGGACTAGCGGGACTTGAGCAGTTCTTC.